This paragraph covers one T cell receptor beta chain sequence. The PCR employed 60 Vbeta primers together with 13 Jbeta primers. Authors' analysis steps: The authors later counted 65 million to 80 million unique TCR beta chains, roughly 10 million of them shared. Sequencing used immunoSEQ multiplex PCR; TCRdb keeps in-frame clones, though not all of them. V, J and clone size were drawn from that table, and D and trimming were deduced from the DNA. The data contain 100,000 to 150,000 clones, 80% of them singletons. This entry comes from a study of cytomegalovirus exposure and HLA in healthy donors. As for the study in general: The Caucasian-associated ancestry cluster contained 81% of the roughly 400 genotyped donors.

The CDR3 loop spans 16 amino acids. Trimming cost V 3 bases and J 0 bases, with 11 bases left between them. Per germline, CDR1 SNHLY and CDR2 FYNNEI. Among the donors, all were healthy bone marrow donors. The rearrangement uses TRBV2 and TRBJ2-2; D perhaps matches TRBD2 (5 bases). The source of this sequence is a man aged 25-40 years in good health and CMV-seropositive. The sample was PBMCs. Written as DNA, the CDR3 is TGTGCCAGCAGTGAGGAGGTACTGCCGAACACCGGGGAGCTGTTTTTT. Its protein is CASSEEVLPNTGELFF.